The present T cell receptor (beta chain) was sequenced within a study of blood T cell repertoires in COVID-19. Clones were sequenced by immunoSEQ multiplex PCR, and TCRdb holds only the in-frame ones, with some missing. This table holds a few hundred thousand clones, 70% to 90% found once. CDR3 length: 15 amino acids. Per germline, CDR1 LGHDT and CDR2 YNNKEL (reference sequence). The V end lost 4 bases, the J end lost 11 bases, and 23 bases lay between the germline ends. Participants were aged roughly 18 to 100 years from approximately 24 US areas. Membership in each cohort depended on participant-reported clinical history.

The rearrangement uses TRBV3-1 (or the pseudogene TRBV3-2) and TRBJ1-1; TRBD1 might be the D (6 bases). This receptor was obtained from a woman aged 35 to 49 with acute COVID-19. Input material: PBMCs or T cells enriched from blood (not recorded which). The CDR3 reads CASSPLSGTPTGAFF. The CDR3 region has the DNA TGTGCCAGCAGCCCGCTATCCGGGACACCGACGGGGGCTTTCTTT.